This is a list of T cell receptor beta chains from one sample in a study of T cells after yellow fever vaccination. TCRdb redid the calling of the 5' RACE reads with MiXCR, one entry per CDR3 protein. In the table there are about 300,000 distinct CDR3 sequences, 3% to 4.5% of which are singletons. Sequenced material: PBMCs, taken 5 days after the yellow fever booster vaccination. Source of these receptors: a young man who received the YFV17D yellow fever vaccine. CDR3s include the opening cysteine and the closing phenylalanine or tryptophan. The order of the fields is clone size, J gene, D gene, V gene, CDR3 protein, CDR3 DNA. A D gene is named only where the DNA matches it firmly. Clone size, where shown, is once, few, many, or a class for clones that have expanded.

>-|TRBJ2-1|-|TRBV27
CASSSGGPYNEQFF
TGTGCCAGCAGTTCTGGGGGGCCCTACAATGAGCAGTTCTTC
>few|TRBJ2-3|-|TRBV27
CASSRQDDTDTQYF
TGTGCCAGCAGTCGACAGGACGACACAGATACGCAGTATTTT
>-|TRBJ2-3|-|TRBV5-1
CASSLELSTDTQYF
TGCGCCAGCAGCTTGGAATTAAGCACAGATACGCAGTATTTT
>few|TRBJ2-5|TRBD1|TRBV7-2
CASSSRGQGSETQYF
TGTGCCAGCAGCTCCCGGGGACAGGGTTCGGAGACCCAGTACTTC
>few|TRBJ1-6|TRBD1|TRBV29-1
CSVATGRESPLHF
TGCAGCGTTGCGACAGGGCGAGAATCACCCCTCCACTTT
>-|TRBJ2-2|TRBD2|TRBV19
CASSIAGGPGTGELFF
TGTGCCAGTAGTATAGCGGGGGGGCCGGGCACCGGGGAGCTGTTTTTT
>-|TRBJ2-2|TRBD2|TRBV9
CASSSRTSGGPETGELFF
TGTGCCAGCAGCTCTAGGACTAGCGGGGGGCCTGAGACCGGGGAGCTGTTTTTT
>many|TRBJ2-1|TRBD2|TRBV4-2
CASSQDSGSGGISEQFF
TGTGCCAGCAGCCAAGATAGTGGTAGCGGGGGGATCAGTGAGCAGTTCTTC
>many|TRBJ2-7|-|TRBV19
CASSAGAGLGEQYF
TGTGCCAGTAGTGCCGGGGCCGGCCTTGGGGAGCAGTACTTC
>few|TRBJ2-3|TRBD2|TRBV11-3
CASSLRTSGGPFSSDTQYF
TGTGCCAGCAGCCTCCGAACTAGCGGGGGGCCCTTTTCTTCAGATACGCAGTATTTT
>many|TRBJ2-3|TRBD2|TRBV20-1
CSAGKAGASTDTQYF
TGCAGTGCGGGGAAAGCGGGAGCTAGCACAGATACGCAGTATTTT
>-|TRBJ2-2|TRBD2|TRBV5-1
CASSSGLAGALNTGELFF
TGCGCCAGCAGCTCGGGACTAGCGGGGGCCTTGAACACCGGGGAGCTGTTTTTT
>-|TRBJ1-2|-|TRBV7-9
CASSLAGPSFYTF
TGTGCCAGCAGCTTAGCGGGGCCGAGCTTCTACACCTTC
>many|TRBJ2-5|TRBD2|TRBV7-2
CASSLMAGGQETQYF
TGTGCCAGCAGCTTAATGGCGGGGGGGCAGGAGACCCAGTACTTC
>-|TRBJ2-4|-|TRBV12-3/TRBV12-4
CASSFPFSRILAKNIQYF
TGTGCCAGCAGTTTCCCCTTTTCGAGAATCTTAGCCAAAAACATTCAGTACTTC
>many|TRBJ2-3|-|TRBV11-2
CASTTAGDTQYF
TGTGCCAGCACCACTGCGGGAGATACGCAGTATTTT
>many|TRBJ1-5|-|TRBV4-2
CASSQVANGIDQPQHF
TGTGCCAGCAGCCAAGTTGCTAACGGAATAGATCAGCCCCAGCATTTT
>few|TRBJ1-2|-|TRBV6-2/TRBV6-3
CASADRSNYGYTF
TGTGCCAGCGCTGACAGATCTAACTATGGCTACACCTTC
>few|TRBJ2-3|-|TRBV5-1
CASSPTGRGTSTDTQYF
TGCGCCAGCAGCCCTACAGGGCGGGGGACTAGCACAGATACGCAGTATTTT
>few|TRBJ1-1|-|TRBV15
CATSIGSWGASEAFF
TGTGCCACCAGCATAGGGAGTTGGGGGGCAAGTGAAGCTTTCTTT
>-|TRBJ1-6|-|TRBV6-1
CASNSGLWSPLHF
TGTGCCAGCAACTCAGGGCTGTGGTCACCCCTCCACTTT
>few|TRBJ2-3|TRBD1|TRBV12-3/TRBV12-4
CASGPLTGWTDTQYF
TGTGCCAGCGGGCCTCTGACAGGGTGGACAGATACGCAGTATTTT
>few|TRBJ2-1|TRBD2|TRBV6-1
CASSDGTSTYNEQFF
TGTGCCAGCAGTGATGGGACTAGCACCTACAATGAGCAGTTCTTC
>-|TRBJ1-6|-|TRBV6-1
CALQEVNSPLHF
TGTGCCTTACAGGAGGTTAATTCACCCCTCCACTTT
>few|TRBJ1-6|-|TRBV6-5
CASSFSWDSPLHF
TGTGCCAGCAGTTTCTCGTGGGACTCACCCCTCCACTTT
>few|TRBJ1-6|-|TRBV5-5
CASSPSMVKDSPLHF
TGTGCCAGCAGCCCCTCGATGGTAAAGGATTCACCCCTCCACTTT
>-|TRBJ2-2|-|TRBV5-4
CASSNGASGELFF
TGTGCCAGCAGCAACGGTGCGTCCGGGGAGCTGTTTTTT
>few|TRBJ2-3|-|TRBV9
CASSVVGADTQYF
TGTGCCAGCAGCGTTGTGGGGGCAGATACGCAGTATTTT
>many|TRBJ2-1|-|TRBV5-1
CASSLGSANNEQFF
TGCGCCAGCAGCTTGGGATCCGCTAACAATGAGCAGTTCTTC
>-|TRBJ1-2|-|TRBV9
CASSVERWQGYGYTF
TGTGCCAGCAGCGTAGAACGGTGGCAAGGCTATGGCTACACCTTC